The entry below describes one T cell receptor beta chain. Using immunoSEQ multiplex PCR, the repertoire was profiled, and TCRdb retains in-frame clones only, with some absent. The table records 300,000 to 350,000 clones, 75% to 90% of them present only once. This entry comes from a study of blood T cell repertoires in COVID-19. This TCR was recovered from a woman aged 45 to 65 with COVID-19, enrolled during active disease. Sequenced material: peripheral blood.

The CDR3 region is CASSLSGVARGTEAFF. DNA for the CDR3: TGTGCCAGCAGCCTAAGCGGTGTAGCAAGAGGCACTGAAGCTTTCTTT. The rearrangement joins TRBV3-1 (or the pseudogene TRBV3-2) to TRBJ1-1; D gene uncertain. With 4 bases removed from V and 4 bases from J, the gap between germline ends came to 19 bases. There are 16 residues in the CDR3. In germline, CDR1 is LGHDT, CDR2 YNNKEL (reference sequence).